The next 24 T cell receptor beta chains were all read from a single sample in a study of T-cell reconstitution after alpha-beta-depleted transplantation in children. TCRbeta library preparation incorporated unique molecular identifiers. TCRdb passed the PCR reads through MiXCR, listing each CDR3 protein once. The profile shows some 120,000 distinct CDR3 sequences, under 25% of them singletons. Sequencing was performed on PBMCs, mostly from graft donor cells, taken 180 days after TCRalphabeta/CD19-depleted stem cell transplant. These receptor sequences come from a male patient between 2 and 10 years old who had a stem cell transplant for chronic granulomatous disease, so the T cells may come from the graft donor.

The table lists this clonotype with a few counts. This sequence joins TRBV18 and TRBJ2-5; D is ambiguous. Germline CDR1 reads KGHSH; CDR2 reads LQKENI. Trimming took off 5 bases at V and 1 base at J, with 8 bases between the two ends. There are 13 residues in the CDR3. As DNA, the CDR3 is TGTGCCAGCTCAGGACGTTTCCAAGAGACCCAGTACTTC. Amino acids: CASSGRFQETQYF.

This clonotype has a count of ten or more. This chain uses TRBV9 with TRBJ2-3; 11 bases fit TRBD1. Trimming removed 4 bases from V and 5 bases from J; junction bases left unmatched: 6. In germline, CDR1 is SGDLS, CDR2 YYNGEE. This CDR3 is 15 amino acids long. The CDR3 DNA reads TGTGCCAGCAGCTTCTGGACAGGGGGCGTAGATACGCAGTATTTT. Its protein is CASSFWTGGVDTQYF.

Details on this clonotype: It may be a read error: a sequence one base away is much more abundant. The V gene is TRBV12-3 or TRBV12-4, the J gene TRBJ2-1; D not certain. The CDR3 contains 11 residues. V shed 2 bases and J shed 8 bases, with 4 bases lying between them. The CDR3 DNA is TGTGCCAGCAGTTTATTGTATGAGCAGTTCTTC. Protein product: CASSLLYEQFF.

At least ten counts were recorded for this clonotype. The chain uses TRBV10-3 and TRBJ2-1; 12 bases are shared with TRBD2. Trimming took 3 bases from V and 8 from J; bases not matched to a gene: 8. The CDR3 consists of 16 residues. Germline CDR1 is ENHRY and CDR2 is SYGVKD. The CDR3: CAISEVGLAGLDEQFF. The CDR3 DNA sequence: TGTGCCATCAGTGAAGTTGGACTAGCGGGGTTAGATGAGCAGTTCTTC.

The chain has TRBV5-1 and TRBJ1-1, with D possibly TRBD1 on 6 matching bases. Germline V gene sequence: CDR1 SGHRS, CDR2 YFSETQ. Trimming cost V 5 bases and J 4 bases, with 12 bases left between them. The length of the CDR3 is 13 residues. The CDR3 region has the DNA TGCGCCAGCAGTCCAGGGGTGGCCACTGAAGCTTTCTTT. It encodes CASSPGVATEAFF.

This clonotype came up a few times. The chain is built from TRBV12-3 or TRBV12-4 and TRBJ2-7; D possibly corresponds to TRBD2 (6 bases). This CDR3 contains 15 residues. V gave up 4 bases and J gave up 1 base, with 14 bases separating them. The DNA for the CDR3 is TGTGCCAGCAGTTCGGCGGGAAAGGCTTCCTACGAGCAGTACTTC. Protein product: CASSSAGKASYEQYF.

The chain employs TRBV20-1 and TRBJ2-1; TRBD1 is a possible D gene (6 bases). V was shortened by 2 bases and J by 3 bases, with 17 bases between the two germline ends. The CDR3 is 16 amino acids. Per the germline V gene, CDR1 is DFQATT and CDR2 is SNEGSKA (reference sequence). The CDR3 sequence is CSARTLGGVGYNEQFF. In DNA, the CDR3 is TGCAGTGCTAGAACTCTTGGGGGCGTAGGCTACAATGAGCAGTTCTTC.

In this sample, this clonotype turned up many times. V usage is TRBV12-3 or TRBV12-4 and J usage is TRBJ1-1; TRBD1 matches 7 bases. This CDR3 spans 14 amino acids. V lost 8 bases to trimming and J lost 5 bases; unmatched junction nucleotides: 11. This chain's CDR3 is CASRQGLSSTEAFF. CDR3 in DNA: TGTGCCAGCCGACAGGGTTTAAGTTCGACTGAAGCTTTCTTT.

In this sample, this clonotype turned up a few times. This chain uses TRBV20-1 with TRBJ1-5, with D possibly matching TRBD1 (6 bases). V lost 4 bases to trimming and J lost 3 bases, with 10 bases between them. Germline CDR1 DFQATT, CDR2 SNEGSKA (reference sequence). The length of the CDR3 is 13 residues. CDR3 sequence reads: CSATQGLNQPQHF. CDR3 coding DNA: TGCAGTGCTACCCAGGGGCTCAATCAGCCCCAGCATTTT.

The V gene is TRBV28, the J gene TRBJ2-3; D ambiguous. Deletions cut 1 base from V and 2 bases from J, with 4 bases between. Germline V CDR1 and CDR2: MDHEN, SYDVKM. This CDR3 is built from 13 residues. Here the CDR3 reads CASSLLATDTQYF. The CDR3 DNA reads TGTGCCAGCAGTTTATTGGCCACAGATACGCAGTATTTT.

Only a few counts were recorded for this clonotype. The chain couples TRBV18 to TRBJ2-7, with D possibly matching TRBD2 (6 bases). The CDR3 extends over 13 amino acids. V lost 4 bases to trimming and J lost 3 bases, with 10 bases between them. Germline loops: CDR1 KGHSH, CDR2 LQKENI. In DNA, the CDR3 is TGTGCCAGCTCACTCCGGGACTTCTACGAGCAGTACTTC. It encodes CASSLRDFYEQYF.

V is TRBV15 and J is TRBJ2-3; D possibly corresponds to TRBD2 (5 bases). Germline values: CDR1 LNHNV, CDR2 YYDKDF (reference sequence). Trimming cost V 0 bases and J 3 bases, with 13 bases left between them. The CDR3 contains 16 residues. The CDR3 region has the DNA TGTGCCACCAGCAGAGATGCCAAAGGAGGTACAGATACGCAGTATTTT. Its translation: CATSRDAKGGTDTQYF.

This clonotype was observed many times. CDR3 sequence: CSASGTANNSPLHF. For the CDR3, the DNA is TGCAGTGCTTCGGGGACAGCTAATAATTCACCCCTCCACTTT. This rearrangement joins TRBV20-1 to TRBJ1-6; 7 bases are shared with TRBD1. Per the germline V gene, CDR1 is DFQATT and CDR2 is SNEGSKA (reference sequence). CDR3 length: 14 amino acids. V was clipped by 5 bases and J by 5 bases; unmatched bases: 6.

This sequence joins TRBV6-2 or TRBV6-3 and TRBJ2-1; D not certain. Germline CDR1 is MNHEY and CDR2 is SVGEGT. The CDR3 totals 15 residues. V gave up 2 bases and J gave up 0 bases, with 8 bases separating them. CDR3 region: CASSYGRLSYNEQFF. Here the CDR3 DNA reads TGTGCCAGCAGTTACGGCAGGCTCTCCTACAATGAGCAGTTCTTC.

This chain connects TRBV7-9 to TRBJ2-7; 8 positions match TRBD1. This CDR3 is 17 amino acids long. The germline V gene has CDR1 SEHNR and CDR2 FQNEAQ (reference sequence). Trimming removed 2 bases from V and 0 bases from J; junction bases left unmatched: 9. CDR3: CASSLRQGWGSSYEQYF. CDR3 bases: TGTGCCAGCAGCTTAAGACAGGGGTGGGGCAGCTCCTACGAGCAGTACTTC.

This clonotype was counted many times. This sequence joins TRBV12-3 or TRBV12-4 and TRBJ2-3; D is unclear. V lost 1 base, J lost 0 bases, and 11 bases lay in between. The CDR3 runs 16 residues. This chain's CDR3 is CASSLVSARSTDTQYF. The CDR3, as DNA: TGTGCCAGCAGTTTAGTCTCCGCAAGGAGCACAGATACGCAGTATTTT.

The chain recombines TRBV5-6 with TRBJ2-5; a possible D gene is TRBD1 (5 bases). The CDR3 totals 15 residues. Germline V gene sequence: CDR1 SGHDT, CDR2 YYEEEE. V was clipped by 0 bases and J by 7 bases, with 16 bases between them. Here the CDR3 DNA reads TGTGCCAGCAGCTTGGAGGCAACAGCGCAGGGGACCCAGTACTTC. Protein product: CASSLEATAQGTQYF. Variable domain in full (rest from reference TRBV5-6 and TRBJ2-5): DAGVTQSPTHLIKTRGQQVTLRCSPKSGHDTVSWYQQALGQGPQFIFQYYEEEERQRGNFPDRFSGHQFPNYSSELNVNALLLGDSALYLCASSLEATAQGTQYFGPGTRLLVL.

This chain joins TRBV27 and TRBJ1-1; D is uncertain. The CDR3 totals 12 residues. CDR1 and CDR2 (germline): MNHEY, SMNVEV (reference sequence). V was trimmed by 4 bases and J by 7 bases, leaving 10 bases between them. CDR3 nucleotide sequence: TGTGCCAGCAGTTCCGGCAGTTATGAAGCTTTCTTT. Translation gives CASSSGSYEAFF.

This clonotype was seen ten or more times. V and J are TRBV20-1 and TRBJ2-7; D uncertain. The ends were cut back, 0 bases at V and 6 bases at J, with 6 bases in the middle. The CDR3 is made up of 11 amino acids. Germline V lookup: CDR1 DFQATT, CDR2 SNEGSKA (reference sequence). For the CDR3, the DNA is TGCAGTGCTAGAGAAAGAGGCGAGCAGTACTTC. It is translated as CSARERGEQYF.

This clonotype was seen ten or more times. J is TRBJ2-1 and V is TRBV12-3 or TRBV12-4, with TRBD1 as a possible D gene (5 bases). The CDR3 covers 17 residues. The V and J ends lost 0 bases and 6 bases respectively, with 18 bases between them. CDR3 sequence (DNA): TGTGCCAGCAGTTTAGCCGTGACAGCCCTGACCTTCAATGAGCAGTTCTTC. It specifies CASSLAVTALTFNEQFF.

There are many counts of this clonotype. The rearrangement uses TRBV4-3 and TRBJ1-1; D might be TRBD1 (5 bases). The CDR3 length is 14 residues. Trimming left V 5 bases short and J 5 bases short, with 15 bases between. The V gene's germline CDR1 is LGHNA and CDR2 YSLEER. In DNA, the CDR3 is TGCGCCAGCAGCTTCGACAAACGGGGGACTGAAGCTTTCTTT. It encodes CASSFDKRGTEAFF.

The V call is TRBV20-1, the J call TRBJ2-7, with 10 bases matching TRBD2. V dropped 5 bases and J dropped 0; count of bases not matched to a gene: 4. The CDR3 length is 14 residues. Germline assignment: CDR1 DFQATT and CDR2 SNEGSKA (reference sequence). The CDR3 DNA sequence: TGCAGTGCTCTAAGCGGGGGGGACTCCTACGAGCAGTACTTC. This gives the protein CSALSGGDSYEQYF.

The chain carries TRBV28 and TRBJ2-1; 11 bases map to TRBD2. The CDR3 is 16 residues long. Germline CDR1 and CDR2: MDHEN and SYDVKM. V lost 1 base and J lost 5; bases outside the gene matches: 4. CDR3 region: CASSLLGSGRDNEQFF. In DNA, the CDR3 is TGTGCCAGCAGTTTATTAGGTAGCGGGAGGGACAATGAGCAGTTCTTC.

This clonotype was detected many times. This chain connects TRBV5-1 to TRBJ2-2, with 9 bases fitting TRBD1. The CDR3 totals 16 residues. From germline, CDR1 is SGHRS and CDR2 YFSETQ. V shed 3 bases, J shed 3 bases, and the junction held 6 bases outside the gene matches. The CDR3 DNA reads as TGCGCCAGCAGCTCCGGGACAGGGTACGACACCGGGGAGCTGTTTTTT. Its translation: CASSSGTGYDTGELFF.